This T cell receptor beta chain was observed in a study of blood T cell repertoires in COVID-19. As for the study in general: COVID-19 samples collected from the United States, Italy and Spain covered acute and convalescent phases. PBMCs, B-cell-depleted T cells, or T cells provided the cDNA or gDNA that made up the material.

Authors' data handling: Amplifying reference gene primers gave estimates of nucleated cell counts. Profiled with immunoSEQ multiplex PCR; TCRdb holds only in-frame clones, not every one. The V and J calls and clone size are taken from that table; D and trimming were inferred from the DNA. The sample consists of under 100,000 clones, 89% of them appearing once. V was cut by 5 bases and J by 2 bases, with 6 bases left in between. The germline V gene has CDR1 DFQATT and CDR2 SNEGSKA (reference sequence). The length of the CDR3 is 11 residues. The rearrangement links TRBV20-1 to TRBJ1-1; D is unclear. The sequence was obtained from a man aged 45 to 65 with acute or convalescent COVID-19. The sample taken for sequencing was peripheral blood. The CDR3 region is CSAPLNTEAFF. CDR3 in DNA: TGCAGTGCTCCCTTAAACACTGAAGCTTTCTTT.